This T cell receptor beta chain was sequenced for a study of T cells in Graves' hyperthyroidism and ophthalmopathy. This CDR3 is built from 14 residues. The germline V gene has CDR1 SQVTM and CDR2 ANQGSEA. Trimming removed 6 bases at V and 3 bases at J, with 17 bases between. General study findings and limits: Blood also held most thyroid clonotypes expanded beyond 0.001. Ophthalmopathy was told apart from stable hyperthyroidism by a 13 V-J model.

Only a few counts were recorded for this clonotype. No antigen is known for it. The TCR beta CDR3 regions underwent amplification using RNA transcripts as the source. Primed by the HTBI set, a first-round RT-PCR was run on the TCR CDR3. TCRdb reanalysed the multiplex PCR reads using MiXCR and keeps one entry per CDR3 protein. The sample has 500,000 to 750,000 distinct CDR3 sequences, 11% to 15% seen once; the top ten hold roughly 7.1%. The authors took PBMCs from 10 ml fresh peripheral blood. This clonotype was obtained from a young woman with Graves' ophthalmopathy. Sequencing was done on a sample of blood. The V and J genes are TRBV29-1 and TRBJ1-1, with D possibly being TRBD1 (5 bases). The CDR3 region is CSVVRVLGDTEAFF. In nucleotides, the CDR3 is TGCAGCGTAGTCAGAGTTTTGGGGGACACTGAAGCTTTCTTT.